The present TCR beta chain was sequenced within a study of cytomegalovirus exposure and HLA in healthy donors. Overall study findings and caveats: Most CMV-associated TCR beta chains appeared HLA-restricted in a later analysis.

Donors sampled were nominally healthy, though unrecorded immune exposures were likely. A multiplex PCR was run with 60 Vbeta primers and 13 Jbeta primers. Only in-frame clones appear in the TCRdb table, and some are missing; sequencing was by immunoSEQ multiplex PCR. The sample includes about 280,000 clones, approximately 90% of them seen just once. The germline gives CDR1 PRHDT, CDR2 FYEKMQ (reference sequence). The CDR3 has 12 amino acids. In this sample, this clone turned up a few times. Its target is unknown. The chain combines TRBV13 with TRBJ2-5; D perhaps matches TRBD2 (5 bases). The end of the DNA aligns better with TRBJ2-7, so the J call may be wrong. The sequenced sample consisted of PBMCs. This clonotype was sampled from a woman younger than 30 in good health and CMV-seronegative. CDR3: CASSLMTTEQYF. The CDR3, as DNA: TGTGCCAGCAGCCTGATGACTACCGAGCAGTACTTC.